These 25 T cell receptor beta chains came from one sample sequenced in a study of shared clonotypes between healthy human individuals. Sequencing used immunoSEQ multiplex PCR; TCRdb keeps in-frame clones, though not all of them. Altogether some 1.1 million clones are present, approximately 80% being singletons, with the ten largest covering 0.89%. The source material was memory CD4+ T cells from PBMCs. Subset given: CD45RA-negative fraction. These receptors all come from a man younger than 35 in good health. Some clones in this sample may be carry-over from other donors' samples.

J is TRBJ2-7 and V is TRBV28, with D possibly matching TRBD1 (6 bases). The germline V gene encodes CDR1 MDHEN and CDR2 SYDVKM. V dropped 7 bases and J dropped 4 bases, with 20 bases sitting between them. There are 15 residues in the CDR3. The CDR3 DNA reads TGTGCCAGCACTCCCCTTCCGGGACAAGCATACGAGCAGTACTTC. It translates to CASTPLPGQAYEQYF.

V is TRBV10-3 and J is TRBJ2-3, with 12 nucleotides matching TRBD2. The CDR3 has 14 amino acids. CDR1 is ENHRY and CDR2 is SYGVKD in the germline V gene. V shed 7 bases, J shed 5 bases, and the junction held 4 bases outside the gene matches. In DNA form, the CDR3 reads TGTGCCATCAAGCAGGGACTAGCGGGAGATACGCAGTATTTT. As protein: CAIKQGLAGDTQYF.

V gene TRBV9 combines with J gene TRBJ2-4; TRBD1 matches 8 bases. Per germline, CDR1 SGDLS and CDR2 YYNGEE. CDR3 size: 13 residues. V gave up 0 bases and J gave up 7 bases; unmatched junction bases: 0. In nucleotides, the CDR3 is TGTGCCAGCAGCGTAGGACAGGGGAACATTCAGTACTTC. Translation: CASSVGQGNIQYF.

The chain links TRBV28 to TRBJ2-3; 7 bases map to TRBD2. The germline V gene has CDR1 MDHEN and CDR2 SYDVKM. V lost 4 bases and J lost 3; bases outside the gene matches: 7. This CDR3 spans 15 amino acids. The CDR3 is CASSSGGSRTDTQYF. The DNA of the CDR3 is TGTGCCAGCAGTTCCGGCGGGAGTAGGACAGATACGCAGTATTTT.

The chain carries TRBV18 and TRBJ2-1; D gene ambiguous. CDR3 length equals 15 residues. Germline V lookup: CDR1 KGHSH, CDR2 LQKENI. Trimming shortened V by 4 bases and J by 0 bases, and 10 bases separated the two germline ends. For the CDR3, the DNA is TGTGCCAGCTCACTAAGCGCCCGCTCCTACAATGAGCAGTTCTTC. Protein product: CASSLSARSYNEQFF.

The chain joins TRBV5-1 to TRBJ2-3; TRBD1 aligns across 8 bases. CDR1 SGHRS and CDR2 YFSETQ come from the germline V gene. V shed 6 bases, J shed 4 bases, and the junction held 7 bases outside the gene matches. This CDR3 region has 14 residues. The CDR3: CASNLDRGPDTQYF. The CDR3 DNA follows: TGCGCCAGCAACTTAGACAGGGGACCAGATACGCAGTATTTT.

This sequence joins TRBV11-3 and TRBJ2-7, with TRBD2 identical over 8 bases. Trimming cost V 1 base and J 7 bases; bases outside gene matches: 3. Germline V CDR1 and CDR2: SGHNT, YENEEA. The CDR3 has 13 residues. This CDR3 reads CASSLAPGGEQYF. In DNA, the CDR3 is TGTGCCAGCAGCTTAGCCCCGGGAGGGGAGCAGTACTTC.

The V call is TRBV28, the J call TRBJ1-1; D might be TRBD1 (5 bases). Trimming took off 6 bases at V and 1 base at J, with 18 bases between the two ends. The CDR3 spans 16 residues. Germline values: CDR1 MDHEN, CDR2 SYDVKM. The CDR3 here is CASSTWGGTANTEAFF. CDR3 coding DNA: TGTGCCAGCAGCACATGGGGAGGGACGGCGAACACTGAAGCTTTCTTT.

The rearrangement joins TRBV12-5 to TRBJ1-1, with D possibly TRBD1 on 5 matching bases. Germline CDR1 and CDR2: LGHNT and FRNRAP. The CDR3 totals 15 residues. Trimming stripped 1 base from V and 2 bases from J, with 11 bases between. This CDR3 reads CASGLAAGPNTEAFF. The CDR3 nucleotides read TGTGCTAGTGGTTTGGCCGCAGGGCCCAACACTGAAGCTTTCTTT. Full variable domain (rest looked up from reference TRBV12-5 and TRBJ1-1): DARVTQTPRHKVTEMGQEVTMRCQPILGHNTVFWYRQTMMQGLELLAYFRNRAPLDDSGMPKDRFSAEMPDATLATLKIQPSEPRDSAVYFCASGLAAGPNTEAFFGQGTRLTVV.

This clone was counted between two and nine times. J is TRBJ1-1 and V is TRBV29-1; 8 positions agree with TRBD1. CDR3 size: 14 residues. Unmatched junction bases numbered 8, after V lost 8 bases and J lost 0 bases. In germline, CDR1 is SQVTM, CDR2 ANQGSEA. Here the CDR3 reads CSLVGDRMNTEAFF. CDR3 bases: TGCAGCCTTGTGGGGGACAGGATGAACACTGAAGCTTTCTTT.

The V gene is TRBV7-8, the J gene TRBJ2-7, with D perhaps matching TRBD2 (6 bases). There are 13 residues in the CDR3. With 0 bases removed from V and 3 bases from J, the gap between germline ends came to 6 bases. Germline V gives CDR1 SGHVS, CDR2 FQNEAQ. DNA for the CDR3: TGTGCCAGCAGCTTAGCGCGGGACTACGAGCAGTACTTC. Translated, it gives CASSLARDYEQYF.

The V call is TRBV5-1, the J call TRBJ2-7, with D perhaps matching TRBD1 or TRBD2 (5 bases each). Germline CDR1 reads SGHRS; CDR2 reads YFSETQ. With 5 bases removed from V and 3 bases from J, the gap between germline ends came to 15 bases. This CDR3 comprises 14 residues. CDR3 in amino acids: CASRSGQVYYEQYF. The CDR3, as DNA: TGCGCCAGCAGATCGGGGCAGGTGTACTACGAGCAGTACTTC.

The chain joins TRBV5-1 to TRBJ2-5; the D is unclear. Germline CDR1 SGHRS, CDR2 YFSETQ. There are 13 residues in the CDR3. V gave up 4 bases and J gave up 4 bases, with 11 bases separating them. The CDR3 loop reads CASSRGTAETQYF. The CDR3 nucleotides read TGCGCCAGCAGCCGAGGTACGGCAGAGACCCAGTACTTC.

Concerning this clone itself: A much larger clone is a single base away; this may be a read error. Other DNA sequences from this sample encode an identical CDR3 as well. The genes are TRBV5-1 and TRBJ2-3, with D possibly matching TRBD1 (6 bases). Germline V gene lookup returns CDR1 SGHRS and CDR2 YFSETQ. This CDR3 comprises 13 residues. V lost 1 base, J lost 3 bases, and 6 bases lay in between. The chain's CDR3 is CASSLQGTDTQYF. As DNA, the CDR3 is TGCGCCAGCAGCTTGCAGGGGACAGATACGCAGTATTTT.

With regard to this clone: Other nucleotide sequences in the sample specify the same CDR3. This chain uses TRBV29-1 with TRBJ2-7; 7 bases are a match to TRBD1. J was trimmed by 0 bases and V by 4 bases; bases with no gene match: 3. Germline CDR1 and CDR2: SQVTM and ANQGSEA. The CDR3 extends over 13 amino acids. CDR3 coding DNA: TGCAGCGTTGGACAGGGAAGCTCCTACGAGCAGTACTTC. Residues: CSVGQGSSYEQYF.

This chain links TRBV28 with TRBJ2-7, with D perhaps being TRBD1 or TRBD2 (5 bases each). CDR1 is MDHEN, CDR2 SYDVKM, per germline. This CDR3 has 14 amino acids. V was shortened by 5 bases and J by 7 bases, with 18 bases between the two germline ends. As DNA, the CDR3 is TGTGCCAGCAGTATCCGGGACCGCAATAGTGAGCAGTACTTC. This codes for CASSIRDRNSEQYF.

Notes on this clone: This same CDR3 is encoded by further DNA sequences in the sample. This sequence joins TRBV5-4 and TRBJ2-1; the D is unclear. V lost 2 bases and J lost 4, with 7 bases in between. The CDR3 covers 13 residues. From germline, CDR1 is SGHNT and CDR2 YYREEE (reference sequence). For the CDR3, the DNA is TGTGCCAGCAGCTTCACGGGTTACAATGAGCAGTTCTTC. This sequence encodes CASSFTGYNEQFF.

The chain has TRBV11-3 and TRBJ2-2, with TRBD1 as a possible D gene (5 bases). The CDR3 extends over 15 amino acids. Per the germline V gene, CDR1 is SGHNT and CDR2 is YENEEA. Trimming left V 3 bases short and J 5 bases short, with 13 bases between. The CDR3 DNA is TGTGCCAGCAGCTTTAGGCAGGGTGGGACCGGGGAGCTGTTTTTT. Amino acid sequence: CASSFRQGGTGELFF.

The chain is built from TRBV5-4 and TRBJ2-3, with 9 bases aligning to TRBD1. CDR1 and CDR2 (germline): SGHNT, YYREEE (reference sequence). CDR3 length: 15 residues. V lost 2 bases to trimming and J lost 1 base; unmatched junction nucleotides: 2. The CDR3 bases are TGTGCCAGCAGCTTACAGGGGGCTGGCACAGATACGCAGTATTTT. This sequence encodes CASSLQGAGTDTQYF.

The chain carries TRBV5-8 and TRBJ1-4, with 7 bases aligning to TRBD1. Germline V gene sequence: CDR1 SGHTS, CDR2 YDEGEE. The CDR3 extends over 19 amino acids. Trimming removed 5 bases from V and 2 bases from J; junction bases left unmatched: 18. The CDR3 coding sequence is TGTGCCAGCAGTCTCCGGCGGGACAGTCTGGGGGCCACTAATGAAAAACTGTTTTTT. This encodes CASSLRRDSLGATNEKLFF. The variable domain in full, completed from reference TRBV5-8 and TRBJ1-4, reads EAGVTQSPTHLIKTRGQQATLRCSPISGHTSVYWYQQALGLGLQFLLWYDEGEERNRGNFPPRFSGRQFPNYSSELNVNALELEDSALYLCASSLRRDSLGATNEKLFFGSGTQLSVL.

The V call is TRBV7-9, the J call TRBJ1-1, with 9 bases matching TRBD1. The germline V gene encodes CDR1 SEHNR and CDR2 FQNEAQ (reference sequence). V was pared by 5 bases and J by 5 bases, with 3 bases of the junction left unmatched. CDR3 length equals 13 residues. CDR3 coding DNA: TGTGCCAGCAGCACCGGGACAGGGACTGAAGCTTTCTTT. It codes for CASSTGTGTEAFF.

This chain links TRBV5-5 with TRBJ1-2; no clear D gene. Germline V lookup: CDR1 SGHKS, CDR2 YYEKEE (reference sequence). The CDR3 covers 14 residues. V was trimmed by 0 bases and J by 3 bases, leaving 9 bases between them. CDR3 loop: CASSLGVGDYGYTF. The CDR3 nucleotides read TGTGCCAGCAGCTTGGGCGTCGGCGACTATGGCTACACCTTC.

The chain couples TRBV19 to TRBJ1-2; no reliable D call. This CDR3 contains 17 residues. The germline V gene has CDR1 LNHDA and CDR2 SQIVND (reference sequence). Trimming shortened V by 3 bases and J by 0 bases, and 17 bases separated the two germline ends. The CDR3 sequence: CASSIVARTLANYGYTF. CDR3 nucleotides: TGTGCCAGTAGTATTGTCGCCAGAACGCTAGCTAACTATGGCTACACCTTC. Based on the CDR3 plus reference TRBV19 and TRBJ1-2, the full variable domain is DGGITQSPKYLFRKEGQNVTLSCEQNLNHDAMYWYRQDPGQGLRLIYYSQIVNDFQKGDIAEGYSVSREKKESFPLTVTSAQKNPTAFYLCASSIVARTLANYGYTFGSGTRLTVV.

The rearrangement uses TRBV6-4 and TRBJ2-1; 10 bases fit TRBD2. After removal of 6 bases from V and 1 base from J, the junction contained 6 bases not matched to a gene. The CDR3 length is 16 residues. Per germline, CDR1 MRHNA and CDR2 SNTAGT. The chain's CDR3 is CASSAGLAISYNEQFF. Here the CDR3 DNA reads TGTGCCAGCAGCGCGGGACTAGCGATTTCCTACAATGAGCAGTTCTTC.

The chain is built from TRBV5-6 and TRBJ2-5; D unclear. CDR1 SGHDT and CDR2 YYEEEE come from the germline V gene. The CDR3 has 12 amino acids. Trimming stripped 5 bases from V and 2 bases from J, with 7 bases between. The CDR3 bases are TGTGCCAGCAGGATCGGACAAGAGACCCAGTACTTC. Translating it yields CASRIGQETQYF.